The 15 T cell receptor beta chains presented below share a single source sample, sequenced in a study of early T cells in non-severe SARS-CoV-2 infection. TCRdb itself ran the 5' RACE reads through MiXCR, one entry per CDR3 protein. The table includes tens of thousands of distinct CDR3 sequences, roughly 4.5% detected once. Sequenced material: whole blood. The receptor set was obtained from an adult who was a healthcare worker with PCR-confirmed SARS-CoV-2 infection or an uninfected control (not recorded which).

This clonotype was seen ten or more times. V is TRBV7-2 and J is TRBJ2-2; the D call may be TRBD1 or TRBD2 (5 bases each). V was shortened by 4 bases and J by 4 bases, with 19 bases between the two germline ends. This CDR3 has 17 residues. Germline V lookup: CDR1 SGHTA, CDR2 FQGNSA. CDR3 amino acids: CASSSKTGQGRTGELFF. The CDR3 DNA reads TGTGCCAGCAGCTCTAAGACCGGGCAGGGACGCACCGGGGAGCTGTTTTTT.

CDR3 protein: CSVQLSGFLLGAYNEQFF. The CDR3 DNA reads as TGCAGCGTTCAGCTCTCAGGGTTCTTATTAGGAGCGTACAATGAGCAGTTCTTC. This chain joins TRBV29-1 and TRBJ2-1; D is possibly TRBD1 (5 bases). There are 18 residues in the CDR3. CDR1 is SQVTM, CDR2 ANQGSEA, per germline. Trimming took off 5 bases at V and 4 bases at J, with 27 bases between the two ends.

This clonotype was found many times. J is TRBJ2-2 and V is TRBV7-6; 9 nucleotides line up with TRBD2. The CDR3 has 16 amino acids. Germline V lookup: CDR1 SGHVS, CDR2 FNYEAQ. J lost 6 bases, V lost 4 bases, and 9 bases had no gene match. The CDR3 reads CASSSMTSGFSGELFF. The CDR3 nucleotides read TGTGCCAGCAGCTCAATGACTAGCGGTTTCTCCGGGGAGCTGTTTTTT.

This clonotype was counted ten times or more. The chain employs TRBV7-3 and TRBJ1-3, with TRBD1 as a possible D gene (6 bases). The CDR3 length is 14 residues. V was trimmed by 10 bases and J by 2 bases, leaving 15 bases between them. CDR1 and CDR2 (germline): SGHTA, FQGTGA. The CDR3 DNA sequence: TGTGCCACCTCACAGGGCGGAGCTGGAAACACCATATATTTT. Residues: CATSQGGAGNTIYF.

This clonotype was detected ten times or more. The V gene is TRBV29-1, the J gene TRBJ2-1, with 12 bases that match TRBD2. Germline CDR1 and CDR2: SQVTM and ANQGSEA. CDR3 size: 15 residues. With 6 bases clipped from V and 6 bases from J, the junction kept 9 bases outside the gene matches. In DNA, the CDR3 is TGCAGCGTGATTTGGACTAGCGGGACCCCCAATGAGCAGTTCTTC. Translating it yields CSVIWTSGTPNEQFF.

This clonotype was counted ten times or more. The rearrangement joins TRBV12-3 or TRBV12-4 to TRBJ2-1; TRBD1 aligns across 11 bases. The V gene end was trimmed by 6 bases and the J gene end by 3 bases; junction bases not matched to a gene: 10. The CDR3 totals 17 residues. The CDR3 DNA reads TGTGCCAGCAGGCCAACCGGGACAGGGGGATTCTACAATGAGCAGTTCTTC. Its protein product is CASRPTGTGGFYNEQFF.

This clonotype was counted many times. V is TRBV7-3 and J is TRBJ2-2; perhaps TRBD1 as D (6 bases). This CDR3 is 14 amino acids long. The germline gives CDR1 SGHTA, CDR2 FQGTGA. Trimming left V 6 bases short and J 2 bases short, with 10 bases between. CDR3 nucleotide sequence: TGTGCCAGCAGTGGGACAAGTAACACCGGGGAGCTGTTTTTT. Encoded protein: CASSGTSNTGELFF.

This clonotype was seen repeatedly, ten times or more. The V and J genes are TRBV6-6 and TRBJ1-5, with D unclear. Trimming took off 0 bases at V and 5 bases at J, with 14 bases between the two ends. The germline gives CDR1 MNHNY, CDR2 SVGAGI (reference sequence). CDR3 length: 16 amino acids. This CDR3 is CASSYSTGRLDQPQHF. DNA of the CDR3: TGTGCCAGCAGTTACTCGACTGGGCGCTTAGATCAGCCCCAGCATTTT.

The chain links TRBV7-8 to TRBJ1-4; tentatively, D is TRBD1 (5 bases). There are 17 residues in the CDR3. Germline V gene lookup returns CDR1 SGHVS and CDR2 FQNEAQ. V was trimmed by 5 bases and J by 4 bases, leaving 20 bases between them. The CDR3 loop reads CASSLNPGTENNEKLFF. The CDR3 DNA sequence: TGTGCCAGCAGCCTCAATCCCGGGACGGAAAATAATGAAAAACTGTTTTTT.

Notes on this clonotype: An end of the junction differs from the germline gene, which may be a read error. The chain recombines TRBV11-2 with TRBJ2-1, with 12 bases aligning to TRBD2. The CDR3 is 14 amino acids. Germline CDR1 reads SGHAT; CDR2 reads FQNNGV. The CDR3 sequence is CASSLEDGLAGSHF. The CDR3 coding sequence is TGTGCCAGCAGCTTAGAGGATGGACTAGCGGGAAGCCACTTC.

The chain combines TRBV5-4 with TRBJ2-1; 11 bases fit TRBD2. The germline V gene has CDR1 SGHNT and CDR2 YYREEE (reference sequence). The ends lost 0 bases at V and 6 bases at J; junction bases unmatched: 2. This CDR3 is built from 15 residues. This CDR3 reads CASSLDLAGGNEQFF. DNA of the CDR3: TGTGCCAGCAGCTTGGACCTAGCGGGAGGCAATGAGCAGTTCTTC.

This clonotype was seen at least ten times. The rearrangement links TRBV5-1 to TRBJ2-5; D might be TRBD1 (6 bases). CDR3 length: 15 residues. Germline CDR1 SGHRS, CDR2 YFSETQ. Trimming stripped 2 bases from V and 2 bases from J, with 13 bases between. The chain's CDR3 is CASSLGRGRQETQYF. The CDR3 nucleotides read TGCGCCAGCAGCTTAGGCAGGGGTCGTCAAGAGACCCAGTACTTC.

This clonotype was detected many times. The chain joins TRBV19 to TRBJ2-1; D is unclear. The CDR3 loop spans 12 amino acids. In germline, CDR1 is LNHDA, CDR2 SQIVND (reference sequence). Trimming stripped 2 bases from V and 6 bases from J, with 5 bases between. The CDR3 DNA reads TGTGCCAGTAGTATACGCAGCAATGAGCAGTTCTTC. Protein product: CASSIRSNEQFF.

This clonotype was counted a few times. The chain employs TRBV7-6 and TRBJ1-4; the D gene is possibly TRBD1 (5 bases). Trimming left V 5 bases short and J 6 bases short, with 19 bases between. CDR1 is SGHVS, CDR2 FNYEAQ, per germline. The CDR3 runs 16 residues. CDR3 residues: CASSPITTRGDEKLFF. In DNA form, the CDR3 reads TGTGCCAGCAGCCCAATAACGACAAGAGGGGATGAAAAACTGTTTTTT.

This clonotype was detected many times. The chain joins TRBV12-3 or TRBV12-4 to TRBJ2-7; 12 bases map to TRBD2. This CDR3 contains 16 residues. Germline trimming cut 10 bases from V and 7 bases from J; bases unmatched to any gene: 17. The CDR3 here is CATNPTSGSPDEEQYV. In DNA form, the CDR3 reads TGTGCCACCAACCCGACTAGCGGGAGTCCGGATGAGGAGCAGTACGTC.